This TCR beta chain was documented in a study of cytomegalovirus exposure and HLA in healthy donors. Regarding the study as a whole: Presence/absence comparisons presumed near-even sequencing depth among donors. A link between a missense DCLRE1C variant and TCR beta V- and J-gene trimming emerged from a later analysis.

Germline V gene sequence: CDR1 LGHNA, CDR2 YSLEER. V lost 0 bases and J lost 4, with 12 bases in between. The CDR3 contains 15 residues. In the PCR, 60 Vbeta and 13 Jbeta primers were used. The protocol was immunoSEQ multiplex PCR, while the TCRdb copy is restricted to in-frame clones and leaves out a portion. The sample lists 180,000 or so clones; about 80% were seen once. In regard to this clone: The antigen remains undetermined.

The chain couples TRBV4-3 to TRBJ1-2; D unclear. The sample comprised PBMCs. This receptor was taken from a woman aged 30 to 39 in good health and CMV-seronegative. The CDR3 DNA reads TGCGCCAGCAGCCAAGATACGGGAAAGGGCTATGGCTACACCTTC. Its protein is CASSQDTGKGYGYTF.